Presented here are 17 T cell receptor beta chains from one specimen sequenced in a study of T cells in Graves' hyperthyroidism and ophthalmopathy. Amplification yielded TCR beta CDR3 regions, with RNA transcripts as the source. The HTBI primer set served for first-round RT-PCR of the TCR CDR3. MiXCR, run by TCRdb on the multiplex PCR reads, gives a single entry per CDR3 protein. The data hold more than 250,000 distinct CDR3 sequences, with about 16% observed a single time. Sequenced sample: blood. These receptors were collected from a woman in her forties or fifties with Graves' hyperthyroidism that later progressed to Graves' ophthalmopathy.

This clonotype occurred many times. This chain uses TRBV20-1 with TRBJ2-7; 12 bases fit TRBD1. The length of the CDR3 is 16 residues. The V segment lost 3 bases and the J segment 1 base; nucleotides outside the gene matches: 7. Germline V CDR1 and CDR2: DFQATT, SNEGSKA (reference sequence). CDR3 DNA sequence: TGCAGTGCTAGTGGGGGACAGGGGGCGGTATCCTACGAGCAGTACTTC. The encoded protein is CSASGGQGAVSYEQYF.

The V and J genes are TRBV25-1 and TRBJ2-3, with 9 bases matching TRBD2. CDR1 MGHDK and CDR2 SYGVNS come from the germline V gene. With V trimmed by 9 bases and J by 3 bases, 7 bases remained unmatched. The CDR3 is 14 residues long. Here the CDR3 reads CASNSGSETDTQYF. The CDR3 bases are TGTGCCAGTAATAGCGGGAGTGAGACAGATACGCAGTATTTT.

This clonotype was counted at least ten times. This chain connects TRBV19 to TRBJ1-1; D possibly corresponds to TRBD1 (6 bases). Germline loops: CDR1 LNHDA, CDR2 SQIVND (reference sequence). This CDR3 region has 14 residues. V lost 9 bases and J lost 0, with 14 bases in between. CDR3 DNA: TGTGCCAGCACCAGGGGACCCATGAACACTGAAGCTTTCTTT. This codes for CASTRGPMNTEAFF.

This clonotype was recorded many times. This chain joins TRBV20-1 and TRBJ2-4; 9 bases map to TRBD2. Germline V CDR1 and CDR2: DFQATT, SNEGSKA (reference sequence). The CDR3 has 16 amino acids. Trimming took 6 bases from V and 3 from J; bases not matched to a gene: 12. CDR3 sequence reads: CSAVGGLAIGKNIQYF. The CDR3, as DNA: TGCAGTGCAGTAGGGGGACTAGCCATAGGCAAAAACATTCAGTACTTC.

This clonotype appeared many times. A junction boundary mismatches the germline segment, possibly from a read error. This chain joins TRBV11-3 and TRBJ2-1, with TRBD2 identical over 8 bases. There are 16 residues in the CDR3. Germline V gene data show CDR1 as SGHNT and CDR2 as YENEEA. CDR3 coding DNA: TGTGCCAGCAGTTTAGCATCCCCGGGGGGGGTTAATGAGCAGTTCTTC. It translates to CASSLASPGGVNEQFF.

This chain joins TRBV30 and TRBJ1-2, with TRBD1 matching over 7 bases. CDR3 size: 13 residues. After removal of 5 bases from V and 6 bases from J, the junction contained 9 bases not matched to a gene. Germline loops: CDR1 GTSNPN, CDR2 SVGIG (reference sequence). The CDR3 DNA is TGTGCCTGGTCGGGACAGCTGGCACATGGCTACACCTTC. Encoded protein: CAWSGQLAHGYTF.

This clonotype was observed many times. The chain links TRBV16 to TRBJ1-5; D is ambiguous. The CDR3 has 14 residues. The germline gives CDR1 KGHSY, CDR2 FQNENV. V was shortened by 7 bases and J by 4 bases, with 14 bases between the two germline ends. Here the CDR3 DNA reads TGTGCCAGCAACTCCATTGGTCGGAATCAGCCCCAGCATTTT. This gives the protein CASNSIGRNQPQHF.

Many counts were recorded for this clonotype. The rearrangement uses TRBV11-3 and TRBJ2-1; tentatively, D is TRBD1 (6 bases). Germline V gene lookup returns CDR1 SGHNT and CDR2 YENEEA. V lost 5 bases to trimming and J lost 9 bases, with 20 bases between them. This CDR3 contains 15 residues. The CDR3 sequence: CASSMLSGTSGEQFF. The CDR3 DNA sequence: TGTGCCAGCAGCATGCTCTCCGGGACATCGGGTGAGCAGTTCTTC.

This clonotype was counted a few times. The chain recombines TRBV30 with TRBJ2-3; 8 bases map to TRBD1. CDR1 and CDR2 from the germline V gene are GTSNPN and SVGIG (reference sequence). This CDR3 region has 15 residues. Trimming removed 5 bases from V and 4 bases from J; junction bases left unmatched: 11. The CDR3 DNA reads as TGTGCCTGGGCTCGACAGGGGTTTTTTGCAGATACGCAGTATTTT. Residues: CAWARQGFFADTQYF.

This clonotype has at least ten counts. The chain's CDR3 is CASSWGQGNEQYF. The CDR3 nucleotides are TGCGCCAGCAGTTGGGGGCAGGGGAACGAGCAGTACTTC. This chain connects TRBV5-1 to TRBJ2-7; tentative D call: TRBD1 (6 bases). The CDR3 loop spans 13 amino acids. Trimming left V 5 bases short and J 5 bases short, with 14 bases between. Germline-derived CDR1 and CDR2 are SGHRS and YFSETQ. Supplemented by reference TRBV5-1 and TRBJ2-7, the full variable domain reads KAGVTQTPRYLIKTRGQQVTLSCSPISGHRSVSWYQQTPGQGLQFLFEYFSETQRNKGNFPGRFSGRQFSNSRSEMNVSTLELGDSALYLCASSWGQGNEQYFGPGTRLTVT.

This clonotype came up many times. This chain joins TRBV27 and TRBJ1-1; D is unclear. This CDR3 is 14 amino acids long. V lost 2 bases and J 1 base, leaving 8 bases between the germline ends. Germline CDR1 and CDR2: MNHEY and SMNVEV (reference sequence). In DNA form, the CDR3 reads TGTGCCAGCAGTTTAAGACGGACGAACACTGAAGCTTTCTTT. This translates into CASSLRRTNTEAFF.

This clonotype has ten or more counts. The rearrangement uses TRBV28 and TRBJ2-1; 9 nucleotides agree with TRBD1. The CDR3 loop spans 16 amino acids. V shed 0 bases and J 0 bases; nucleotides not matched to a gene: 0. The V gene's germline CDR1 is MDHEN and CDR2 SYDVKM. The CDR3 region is CASSLWGQGSYNEQFF. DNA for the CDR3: TGTGCCAGCAGTTTATGGGGACAGGGCTCCTACAATGAGCAGTTCTTC.

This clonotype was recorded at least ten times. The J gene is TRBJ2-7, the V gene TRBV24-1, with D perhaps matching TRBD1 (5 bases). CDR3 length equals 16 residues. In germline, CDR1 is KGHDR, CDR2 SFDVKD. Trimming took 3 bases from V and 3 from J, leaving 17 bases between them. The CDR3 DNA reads TGTGCCACCAGTGATCCTTCACTGGGGCTTGGCTACGAGCAGTACTTC. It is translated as CATSDPSLGLGYEQYF.

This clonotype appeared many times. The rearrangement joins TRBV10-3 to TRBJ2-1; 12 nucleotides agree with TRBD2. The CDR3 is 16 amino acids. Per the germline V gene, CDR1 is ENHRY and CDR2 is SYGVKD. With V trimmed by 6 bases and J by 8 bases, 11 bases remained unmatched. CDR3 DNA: TGTGCCATCAGCCCCAGACTAGCGGGAGACGAAGATGAGCAGTTCTTC. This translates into CAISPRLAGDEDEQFF.

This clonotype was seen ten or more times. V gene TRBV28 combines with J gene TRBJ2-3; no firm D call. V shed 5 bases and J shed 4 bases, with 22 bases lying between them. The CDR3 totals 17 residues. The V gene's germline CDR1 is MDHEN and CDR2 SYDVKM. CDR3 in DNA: TGTGCCAGCAGTCCCCGTCGGGCGGTTACAAGGGCAGATACGCAGTATTTT. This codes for CASSPRRAVTRADTQYF.

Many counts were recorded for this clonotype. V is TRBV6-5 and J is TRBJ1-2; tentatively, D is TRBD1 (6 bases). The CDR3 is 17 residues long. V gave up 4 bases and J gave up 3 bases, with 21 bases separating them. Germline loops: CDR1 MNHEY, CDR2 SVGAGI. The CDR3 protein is CASSSSFTGGGYYGYTF. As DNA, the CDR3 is TGTGCCAGCAGTTCCTCCTTTACAGGAGGGGGATACTATGGCTACACCTTC.

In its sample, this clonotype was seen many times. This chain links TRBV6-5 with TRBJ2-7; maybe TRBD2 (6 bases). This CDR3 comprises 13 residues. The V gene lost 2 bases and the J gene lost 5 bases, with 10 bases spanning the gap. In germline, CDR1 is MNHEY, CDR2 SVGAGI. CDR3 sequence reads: CASSYTRGDEQYF. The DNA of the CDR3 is TGTGCCAGCAGTTACACGCGGGGCGACGAGCAGTACTTC.